The next 14 T cell receptor beta chains were all read from a single sample in a study of T cells after yellow fever vaccination. TCRdb reanalysed the 5' RACE reads using MiXCR and keeps one entry per CDR3 protein. The profile shows some 290,000 distinct CDR3 sequences, over 8.5% of them singletons. The material was CD4+ T cells sorted from PBMCs, obtained 45 days after the yellow fever booster vaccination. These TCRs come from a man younger than 35 who received the YFV17D yellow fever vaccine.

This clonotype was counted only a few times. The genes are TRBV4-3 and TRBJ1-1; D unresolved. Trimming left V 0 bases short and J 1 base short, with 6 bases between. CDR1 LGHNA and CDR2 YSLEER come from the germline V gene. This CDR3 region has 14 residues. Here the CDR3 reads CASSQDVRNTEAFF. The CDR3 DNA is TGCGCCAGCAGCCAAGATGTCCGGAACACTGAAGCTTTCTTT.

This clonotype was counted at least ten times. This chain links TRBV5-1 with TRBJ2-4, with D perhaps TRBD1 (6 bases). The germline V gene encodes CDR1 SGHRS and CDR2 YFSETQ. The length of the CDR3 is 14 residues. Trimming left V 0 bases short and J 8 bases short, with 12 bases between. In DNA form, the CDR3 reads TGCGCCAGCAGCTTGGAACAGGGAACGCACATTCAGTACTTC. This encodes CASSLEQGTHIQYF.

This clonotype was counted only a few times. This chain links TRBV28 with TRBJ1-4; D might be TRBD1 (5 bases). V lost 2 bases, J lost 4 bases, and 11 bases lay in between. Germline CDR1 reads MDHEN; CDR2 reads SYDVKM. The CDR3 extends over 15 amino acids. CDR3 region: CASSLMGGFNEKLFF. The CDR3 region has the DNA TGTGCCAGCAGTTTAATGGGGGGGTTTAATGAAAAACTGTTTTTT.

This clonotype was detected only a few times. This chain connects TRBV4-2 to TRBJ2-2; the D gene could be TRBD1 or TRBD2 (6 bases each). The germline V and J ends were trimmed by 0 bases and 0 bases, with 11 bases remaining between them. Germline assignment: CDR1 LGHNA and CDR2 YNFKEQ. The CDR3 runs to 17 residues. CDR3 sequence reads: CASSQEGGLANTGELFF. The CDR3 nucleotides are TGTGCCAGCAGCCAAGAAGGGGGGCTAGCGAACACCGGGGAGCTGTTTTTT.

This clonotype was seen at least ten times. V is TRBV7-2 and J is TRBJ2-5; weak D call: TRBD1 (7 bases). The germline V gene has CDR1 SGHTA and CDR2 FQGNSA. This CDR3 is built from 14 residues. The V gene lost 9 bases and the J gene lost 4 bases, with 18 bases spanning the gap. The CDR3 reads CASRRGPEPETQYF. The CDR3, as DNA: TGTGCCAGTCGGAGGGGGCCAGAGCCAGAGACCCAGTACTTC.

This chain connects TRBV20-1 to TRBJ2-5; no firm D call. From germline, CDR1 is DFQATT and CDR2 SNEGSKA (reference sequence). V lost 3 bases to trimming and J lost 2 bases, with 7 bases between them. The CDR3 has 12 residues. The CDR3 sequence: CSASGRQETQYF. In DNA, the CDR3 is TGCAGTGCTAGTGGCAGGCAAGAGACCCAGTACTTC.

In this sample, this clonotype turned up a few times. The V call is TRBV19, the J call TRBJ2-3; D is possibly TRBD1 (7 bases). Germline CDR1 LNHDA, CDR2 SQIVND (reference sequence). This CDR3 has 18 residues. V lost 4 bases and J 1 base, leaving 21 bases between the germline ends. CDR3 region: CASSKEGQRVVGTDTQYF. CDR3 nucleotides: TGTGCCAGTAGTAAGGAGGGACAGCGGGTTGTCGGCACAGATACGCAGTATTTT.

In this sample, this clonotype turned up many times. This chain connects TRBV5-1 to TRBJ2-1; 15 nucleotides align to TRBD2. With V trimmed by 1 base and J by 5 bases, 4 bases remained unmatched. Looked up from germline, CDR1 is SGHRS and CDR2 is YFSETQ. The CDR3 has 17 residues. Here the CDR3 reads CASSLTGTSGGHNEQFF. The CDR3 region has the DNA TGCGCCAGCAGCTTGACAGGGACTAGCGGGGGGCACAATGAGCAGTTCTTC.

This clonotype was seen a handful of times. This chain connects TRBV4-3 to TRBJ1-2, with D possibly matching TRBD1 (5 bases). V was trimmed by 0 bases and J by 9 bases, leaving 14 bases between them. This CDR3 comprises 14 residues. Germline V CDR1 and CDR2: LGHNA, YSLEER. The DNA of the CDR3 is TGCGCCAGCAGCCAAGACGGAGGGGCGCGTAGCTACACCTTC. It specifies CASSQDGGARSYTF.

The chain links TRBV27 to TRBJ1-4, with no clear D. CDR3 length: 13 residues. Trimming removed 2 bases from V and 4 bases from J, with 5 bases in between. CDR1 MNHEY and CDR2 SMNVEV come from the germline V gene (reference sequence). In DNA form, the CDR3 reads TGTGCCAGCAGTTTACAGTATAATGAAAAACTGTTTTTT. It yields the protein CASSLQYNEKLFF. The full variable domain, in which reference TRBV27 and TRBJ1-4 provide the parts outside the CDR3, is EAQVTQNPRYLITVTGKKLTVTCSQNMNHEYMSWYRQDPGLGLRQIYYSMNVEVTDKGDVPEGYKVSRKEKRNFPLILESPSPNQTSLYFCASSLQYNEKLFFGSGTQLSVL.

This clonotype has ten or more counts. The rearrangement uses TRBV6-2 or TRBV6-3 and TRBJ2-3; TRBD2 matches at 9 bases. Germline V gene sequence: CDR1 MNHEY, CDR2 SVGEGT. V trimming: 2 bases; J trimming: 10 bases; junction bases outside the gene matches: 10. The CDR3 length is 15 residues. This CDR3 is CASSYVASGDLAQYF. CDR3 bases: TGTGCCAGCAGTTACGTGGCTAGCGGGGATTTGGCGCAGTATTTT.

In this sample, this clonotype turned up a few times. This rearrangement joins TRBV29-1 to TRBJ1-1; unclear D gene. The CDR3 is made up of 15 amino acids. The germline V gene has CDR1 SQVTM and CDR2 ANQGSEA. The V and J ends lost 2 bases and 0 bases respectively, with 13 bases between them. CDR3 DNA sequence: TGCAGCGTTGAAATACGGCCGTTCATGAACACTGAAGCTTTCTTT. It is translated as CSVEIRPFMNTEAFF.

The chain uses TRBV10-3 and TRBJ1-2; TRBD1 aligns across 8 bases. In germline, CDR1 is ENHRY, CDR2 SYGVKD. The CDR3 runs to 14 residues. Trimming took 5 bases from V and 5 from J; bases not matched to a gene: 7. For the CDR3, the DNA is TGTGCCATCAGTTCCAAGGACAGGGAATATGGCTACACCTTC. Translation gives CAISSKDREYGYTF.

V and J are TRBV3-1 and TRBJ2-3; D not certain. The CDR3 spans 17 residues. The germline gives CDR1 LGHDT, CDR2 YNNKEL (reference sequence). The V and J ends lost 0 bases and 0 bases respectively, with 13 bases between them. For the CDR3, the DNA is TGTGCCAGCAGCCAAGATATACCCGTACCTAGCACAGATACGCAGTATTTT. Translating gives CASSQDIPVPSTDTQYF.